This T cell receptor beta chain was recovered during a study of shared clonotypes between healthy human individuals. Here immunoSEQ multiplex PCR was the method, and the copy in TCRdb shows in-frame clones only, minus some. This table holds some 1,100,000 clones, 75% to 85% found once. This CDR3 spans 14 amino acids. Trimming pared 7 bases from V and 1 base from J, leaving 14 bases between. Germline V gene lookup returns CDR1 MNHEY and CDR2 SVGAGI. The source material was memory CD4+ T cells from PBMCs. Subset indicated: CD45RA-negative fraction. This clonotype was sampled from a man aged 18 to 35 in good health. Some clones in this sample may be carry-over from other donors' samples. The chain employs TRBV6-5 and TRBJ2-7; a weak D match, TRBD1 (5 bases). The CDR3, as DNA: TGTGCCAGCACCTCACCCAAGGGGTCCTACGAGCAGTACTTC. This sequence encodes CASTSPKGSYEQYF.